These 29 T cell receptor beta chains originate from one sample sequenced in a study of cytomegalovirus exposure and HLA in healthy donors (dated by TCRdb to 2015 to 2018). Libraries were built with the immunoSEQ multiplex PCR assay. TCRdb took this table from immuneACCESS and kept in-frame rearrangements with V and J called. Such tables lack part of the clones; where checked against another copy, unresolved V genes explain under half of the gap, and the rest is unexplained. The sample includes 40,000 to 60,000 clones, with 94% observed a single time. The ten largest make up approximately 7.8% of the sample. Source material: PBMCs. Receptor source: a woman younger than 35 in good health and CMV-seropositive.

The chain carries TRBV6-5 and TRBJ1-1, with 8 bases aligning to TRBD1. Germline CDR1 is MNHEY and CDR2 is SVGAGI. This CDR3 has 14 residues. Germline trimming cut 6 bases from V and 6 bases from J; bases unmatched to any gene: 9. Here the CDR3 reads CASRMDRVKAEAFF. The CDR3 coding sequence is TGTGCCAGCAGGATGGACAGGGTTAAAGCTGAAGCTTTCTTT.

V and J are TRBV19 and TRBJ2-7, with TRBD2 matching 9 bases. The CDR3 covers 14 residues. J was trimmed by 3 bases and V by 4 bases; bases with no gene match: 4. CDR1 and CDR2 from the germline V gene are LNHDA and SQIVND (reference sequence). CDR3 nucleotide sequence: TGTGCCAGTAGTAGGACTAGCGTGAACTACGAGCAGTACTTC. This translates into CASSRTSVNYEQYF. Full variable domain (outside the CDR3, taken from reference TRBV19 and TRBJ2-7): DGGITQSPKYLFRKEGQNVTLSCEQNLNHDAMYWYRQDPGQGLRLIYYSQIVNDFQKGDIAEGYSVSREKKESFPLTVTSAQKNPTAFYLCASSRTSVNYEQYFGPGTRLTVT.

This clone has just one count. CDR3 coding DNA: TGCAGCGTTGATTTGCGGGATGGCGAGCAGTACTTC. Its protein is CSVDLRDGEQYF. The chain employs TRBV29-1 and TRBJ2-7, with D possibly being TRBD2 (6 bases). This CDR3 contains 12 residues. Germline V gives CDR1 SQVTM, CDR2 ANQGSEA. The ends were cut back, 3 bases at V and 6 bases at J, with 12 bases in the middle.

This clone was found a few times. The rearrangement links TRBV30 to TRBJ1-1; 8 bases align to TRBD1. V dropped 3 bases and J dropped 6; count of bases not matched to a gene: 9. The CDR3 runs 14 residues. Germline-derived CDR1 and CDR2 are GTSNPN and SVGIG (reference sequence). CDR3 nucleotides: TGTGCCTGGAGAGAGACAGGGGAGTCGTCTGAAGCTTTCTTT. Translated: CAWRETGESSEAFF.

The V gene is TRBV6-4, the J gene TRBJ1-2; no clear D gene. Germline lookup yields CDR1 MRHNA and CDR2 SNTAGT. V dropped 4 bases and J dropped 2 bases, with 8 bases sitting between them. This CDR3 region has 13 residues. The CDR3, as DNA: TGTGCCAGCAGTGTTGACGGGAACTATGGCTACACCTTC. It encodes CASSVDGNYGYTF.

The chain carries TRBV6-6 and TRBJ1-5, with 10 bases identical to TRBD1. V lost 3 bases, J lost 5 bases, and 7 bases stayed unmatched. The CDR3 totals 16 residues. Germline loops: CDR1 MNHNY, CDR2 SVGAGI (reference sequence). The CDR3 is CASSYSPGTGDQPQHF. The CDR3 region has the DNA TGTGCCAGCAGTTATAGCCCCGGGACAGGGGATCAGCCCCAGCATTTT.

The chain has TRBV27 and TRBJ2-1; D remains ambiguous. Trimming pared 3 bases from V and 6 bases from J, leaving 6 bases between. Germline V gene data show CDR1 as MNHEY and CDR2 as SMNVEV (reference sequence). This CDR3 has 12 residues. CDR3 nucleotides: TGTGCCAGCAGTTTCGGTGCCAATGAGCAGTTCTTC. Encoded protein: CASSFGANEQFF.

There are a few counts of this clone. Distinct nucleotide sequences in the sample also encode this CDR3. The gene calls are TRBV27 and TRBJ2-7; 7 bases agree with TRBD2. Unmatched junction bases numbered 2, after V lost 2 bases and J lost 1 base. Germline V gene data show CDR1 as MNHEY and CDR2 as SMNVEV (reference sequence). This CDR3 region has 14 residues. The CDR3 region is CASSLAGESYEQYF. CDR3 in DNA: TGTGCCAGCAGTTTAGCGGGGGAATCCTACGAGCAGTACTTC.

The chain carries TRBV11-3 and TRBJ1-1; 9 bases agree with TRBD1. J was trimmed by 5 bases and V by 5 bases; bases with no gene match: 9. From germline, CDR1 is SGHNT and CDR2 YENEEA. This CDR3 spans 15 amino acids. The CDR3 sequence is CASSKPGTGKTEAFF. The DNA of the CDR3 is TGTGCCAGCAGCAAACCGGGGACAGGGAAGACTGAAGCTTTCTTT.

This chain connects TRBV5-1 to TRBJ2-1, with TRBD2 matching over 8 bases. The germline V gene encodes CDR1 SGHRS and CDR2 YFSETQ. The CDR3 totals 17 residues. The V segment lost 4 bases and the J segment 9 bases; nucleotides outside the gene matches: 18. The CDR3 reads CASSVIGLAVVSGEQFF. CDR3 sequence (DNA): TGCGCCAGCAGCGTAATCGGACTAGCTGTAGTTTCGGGTGAGCAGTTCTTC. Variable domain in full (rest from reference TRBV5-1 and TRBJ2-1): KAGVTQTPRYLIKTRGQQVTLSCSPISGHRSVSWYQQTPGQGLQFLFEYFSETQRNKGNFPGRFSGRQFSNSRSEMNVSTLELGDSALYLCASSVIGLAVVSGEQFFGPGTRLTVL.

The rearrangement uses TRBV28 and TRBJ2-1, with TRBD2 matching 14 bases. CDR3 length: 16 residues. CDR1 and CDR2 (germline): MDHEN, SYDVKM. After removal of 8 bases from V and 0 bases from J, the junction contained 3 bases not matched to a gene. The CDR3 coding sequence is TGTGCCAGCCTCGGACTAGCGGGAGGCTCCTACAATGAGCAGTTCTTC. It translates to CASLGLAGGSYNEQFF.

V gene TRBV11-3 combines with J gene TRBJ2-1; 16 bases are a match to TRBD2. The junction had 3 bases not matched to a gene; V was cut back by 6 bases and J by 7 bases. Germline CDR1 reads SGHNT; CDR2 reads YENEEA. The CDR3 has 15 residues. Written as DNA, the CDR3 is TGTGCCAGCAGACCGGGACTAGCGGGAGGGAATGAGCAGTTCTTC. Amino acids: CASRPGLAGGNEQFF.

The rearrangement uses TRBV6-4 and TRBJ2-3, with 9 bases fitting TRBD2. After removal of 3 bases from V and 3 bases from J, the junction contained 4 bases not matched to a gene. CDR3 length: 15 amino acids. The germline V gene encodes CDR1 MRHNA and CDR2 SNTAGT. In DNA form, the CDR3 reads TGTGCCAGCAGTGAAAGTAGCGGGAGAACAGATACGCAGTATTTT. Translated, it gives CASSESSGRTDTQYF.

The V and J genes are TRBV27 and TRBJ1-4; D remains unclear. The CDR3 length is 17 residues. The V and J ends lost 0 bases and 3 bases respectively, with 14 bases between them. Germline V gene sequence: CDR1 MNHEY, CDR2 SMNVEV (reference sequence). CDR3 loop: CASSLSPVAAANEKLFF. CDR3 nucleotide sequence: TGTGCCAGCAGTTTATCTCCCGTGGCAGCGGCTAATGAAAAACTGTTTTTT.

A single count supports this clone. This rearrangement joins TRBV6-1 to TRBJ2-7; possibly TRBD1 for D (6 bases). CDR3 size: 13 residues. With 8 bases removed from V and 2 bases from J, the gap between germline ends came to 13 bases. Germline V gives CDR1 MNHNS, CDR2 SASEGT. The DNA for the CDR3 is TGTGCCAGCCAGCAAAAGGGGGCCTACGAGCAGTACTTC. Its translation is CASQQKGAYEQYF.

The chain joins TRBV5-1 to TRBJ1-1; D possibly corresponds to TRBD1 (6 bases). The CDR3 spans 13 residues. Trimming left V 4 bases short and J 4 bases short, with 11 bases between. Germline CDR1 is SGHRS and CDR2 is YFSETQ. In DNA form, the CDR3 reads TGCGCCAGCAGCGGGGAAGGGGGCACTGAAGCTTTCTTT. Residues: CASSGEGGTEAFF.

The V call is TRBV6-5, the J call TRBJ2-5, with 10 bases lining up with TRBD1. Trimming cost V 6 bases and J 5 bases; bases outside gene matches: 9. The CDR3 loop spans 15 amino acids. Germline CDR1 and CDR2: MNHEY and SVGAGI. CDR3 protein: CASRGGTGEWETQYF. The DNA for the CDR3 is TGTGCCAGCAGGGGTGGGACAGGGGAATGGGAGACCCAGTACTTC.

The sample holds one count of this clone. J is TRBJ1-2 and V is TRBV30; TRBD1 might be the D (6 bases). There are 15 residues in the CDR3. Germline lookup yields CDR1 GTSNPN and CDR2 SVGIG (reference sequence). The V end lost 2 bases, the J end lost 4 bases, and 17 bases lay between the germline ends. In nucleotides, the CDR3 is TGTGCCTGGAGTCCCCGGGGGGGCCGTGCCTATGGCTACACCTTC. Its translation is CAWSPRGGRAYGYTF. The full variable domain, rest sourced from reference TRBV30 and TRBJ1-2, is SQTIHQWPATLVQPVGSPLSLECTVEGTSNPNLYWYRQAAGRGLQLLFYSVGIGQISSEVPQNLSASRPQDRQFILSSKKLLLSDSGFYLCAWSPRGGRAYGYTFGSGTRLTVV.

V is TRBV19 and J is TRBJ2-7; 10 bases map to TRBD1. CDR3 size: 15 residues. CDR1 and CDR2 from the germline V gene are LNHDA and SQIVND (reference sequence). J gave up 0 bases and V 8 bases, and 7 bases lay outside the gene matches. Here the CDR3 reads CASQARTGGSYEQYF. Here the CDR3 DNA reads TGTGCCAGTCAAGCCCGGACAGGGGGCTCCTACGAGCAGTACTTC.

V and J are TRBV5-4 and TRBJ2-3; 7 bases fit TRBD2. This CDR3 is 16 amino acids long. The germline CDR1 and CDR2 sequences are SGHNT and YYREEE (reference sequence). V lost 4 bases and J lost 2; bases outside the gene matches: 10. CDR3 bases: TGTGCCAGCAGCCATAGACGGGAGGCGATCACAGATACGCAGTATTTT. It codes for CASSHRREAITDTQYF.

The chain combines TRBV6-5 with TRBJ1-5, with TRBD1 matching over 10 bases. Germline CDR1 reads MNHEY; CDR2 reads SVGAGI. The V segment lost 0 bases and the J segment 7 bases; nucleotides outside the gene matches: 0. The length of the CDR3 is 14 residues. The CDR3 reads CASSYSTGGQPQHF. DNA of the CDR3: TGTGCCAGCAGTTACTCGACAGGGGGCCAGCCCCAGCATTTT.

This clone was seen only a few times. This chain connects TRBV6-5 to TRBJ2-7; maybe TRBD1 (6 bases). V was trimmed by 0 bases and J by 3 bases, leaving 6 bases between them. CDR3 size: 13 residues. The V gene's germline CDR1 is MNHEY and CDR2 SVGAGI. The CDR3 here is CASSYSDSYEQYF. CDR3 bases: TGTGCCAGCAGTTACTCGGACAGCTACGAGCAGTACTTC.

This chain connects TRBV18 to TRBJ2-1; TRBD2 matches 10 bases. Germline assignment: CDR1 KGHSH and CDR2 LQKENI. J was trimmed by 0 bases and V by 2 bases; bases with no gene match: 4. The CDR3 totals 17 residues. In nucleotides, the CDR3 is TGTGCCAGCTCACCAATACCTAGCGGGAGCTCCTACAATGAGCAGTTCTTC. Its translation is CASSPIPSGSSYNEQFF. The full variable domain, its missing parts supplied by reference TRBV18 and TRBJ2-1, is NAGVMQNPRHLVRRRGQEARLRCSPMKGHSHVYWYRQLPEEGLKFMVYLQKENIIDESGMPKERFSAEFPKEGPSILRIQQVVRGDSAAYFCASSPIPSGSSYNEQFFGPGTRLTVL.

This chain joins TRBV28 and TRBJ1-2, with a possible D match to TRBD1 (5 bases). V lost 5 bases to trimming and J lost 5 bases, with 21 bases between them. From germline, CDR1 is MDHEN and CDR2 SYDVKM. The CDR3 has 16 residues. CDR3 sequence reads: CASSPAGGRDGYGYTF. The CDR3 DNA reads as TGTGCCAGCAGTCCCGCCGGGGGACGGGACGGATATGGCTACACCTTC.

This CDR3 reads CAWSVGGSNEKLFF. The DNA for the CDR3 is TGTGCCTGGAGTGTGGGAGGGTCTAATGAAAAACTGTTTTTT. The chain has TRBV30 and TRBJ1-4; no reliable D call. The CDR3 has 14 residues. CDR1 and CDR2 from the germline V gene are GTSNPN and SVGIG (reference sequence). The V end was cut by 0 bases, the J end by 3 bases, with 8 bases between.

The gene calls are TRBV5-1 and TRBJ2-2; D ambiguous. Trimming cost V 5 bases and J 1 base, with 9 bases left between them. The germline CDR1 and CDR2 sequences are SGHRS and YFSETQ. The CDR3 is made up of 14 amino acids. CDR3 amino acids: CASRALWNTGELFF. CDR3 DNA: TGCGCCAGCAGGGCCCTGTGGAACACCGGGGAGCTGTTTTTT.

The rearrangement uses TRBV27 and TRBJ2-3; D unresolved. CDR1 and CDR2 (germline): MNHEY, SMNVEV (reference sequence). V lost 2 bases, J lost 2 bases, and 5 bases lay in between. The CDR3 is 13 residues long. The CDR3 loop is CASSLVLTDTQYF. The CDR3 DNA follows: TGTGCCAGCAGTTTAGTCCTCACAGATACGCAGTATTTT.

The chain carries TRBV11-1 and TRBJ1-6; 7 nucleotides align to TRBD1. Germline V lookup: CDR1 SGHAT, CDR2 FQDESV (reference sequence). The V segment lost 4 bases and the J segment 4 bases; nucleotides outside the gene matches: 1. The CDR3 is 14 residues long. CDR3 loop: CASSSGQYNSPLHF. For the CDR3, the DNA is TGTGCCAGCAGCTCGGGACAGTATAATTCACCCCTCCACTTT.

The genes are TRBV7-2 and TRBJ2-1, with D maybe TRBD2 (6 bases). This CDR3 region has 15 residues. The V gene's germline CDR1 is SGHTA and CDR2 FQGNSA. Trimming shortened V by 5 bases and J by 4 bases, and 15 bases separated the two germline ends. CDR3 protein: CASSLKGLAYNEQFF. The CDR3 bases are TGTGCCAGCAGCCTCAAAGGGCTAGCGTACAATGAGCAGTTCTTC.